This TCR beta chain was captured by sequencing in a study of cytomegalovirus exposure and HLA in healthy donors. Study-level background: Among about 179 million T cells, an earlier analysis found 90 million to 130 million unique TCR beta sequences. Genotyping showed 81% of approximately 430 donors falling in the Caucasian-associated ancestry cluster. General observations from the study: Earlier findings revealed that most TCR beta V segments proved productive either about 87% or about 30% of the time. Rarity characterized most TCR sequences, yet some public TCRs appeared in many donors.

Trimming took off 4 bases at V and 7 bases at J, with 22 bases between the two ends. The CDR3 runs to 17 residues. CDR1 and CDR2 (germline): MGHRA, YSYEKL. Primers for the PCR totalled 60 Vbeta and 13 Jbeta. Assay used: immunoSEQ multiplex PCR; TCRdb lists only in-frame clones, some missing. The sample holds 65,000 to 90,000 clones, approximately 80% seen once. As regards this clone: Antigen specificity is unknown.

The chain carries TRBV4-1 and TRBJ2-2, with a tentative D call TRBD2 (7 bases). The origin of this receptor is a man in his forties or fifties in good health and CMV-seronegative. Sequenced sample: PBMCs. The CDR3 loop is CASSPQIWGGPGGELFF. The CDR3 region has the DNA TGCGCCAGCAGCCCGCAAATTTGGGGGGGCCCGGGCGGGGAGCTGTTTTTT.